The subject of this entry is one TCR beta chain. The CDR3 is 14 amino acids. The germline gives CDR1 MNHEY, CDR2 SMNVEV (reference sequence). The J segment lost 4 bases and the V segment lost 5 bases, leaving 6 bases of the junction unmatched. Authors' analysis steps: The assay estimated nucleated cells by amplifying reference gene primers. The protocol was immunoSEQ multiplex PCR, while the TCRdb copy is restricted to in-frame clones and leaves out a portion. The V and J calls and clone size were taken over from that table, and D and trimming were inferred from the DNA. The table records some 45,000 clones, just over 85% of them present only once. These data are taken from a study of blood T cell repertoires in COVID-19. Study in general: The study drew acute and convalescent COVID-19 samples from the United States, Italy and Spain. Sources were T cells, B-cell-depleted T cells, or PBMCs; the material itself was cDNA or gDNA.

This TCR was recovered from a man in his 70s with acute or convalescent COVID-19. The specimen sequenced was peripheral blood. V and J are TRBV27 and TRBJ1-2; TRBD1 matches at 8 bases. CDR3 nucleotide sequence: TGTGCCAGCAGTCACCGGGACAGGCTCTATGGCTACACCTTC. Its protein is CASSHRDRLYGYTF.